This T cell receptor (beta chain) was identified during a study of radiation and T cells in renal cell carcinoma. Here immunoSEQ multiplex PCR was the method, and the copy in TCRdb shows in-frame clones only, minus some. This sample carries 150,000 to 200,000 clones, about 88% of them seen once, and the ten largest clones take approximately 10%. Time point described: blood 4 weeks post-SBRT, at nephrectomy. Treatment here: 15 Gy SBRT to primary tumor, nephrectomy 4 weeks later. The CDR3 spans 15 residues. V lost 1 base and J lost 0, with 9 bases in between. Germline CDR1 is SGHTA and CDR2 is FQGNSA. The J gene is TRBJ2-5, the V gene TRBV7-2; no definite D call. The material sequenced was blood, taken from a patient whose treatment included radiotherapy and nephrectomy. This clonotype was sampled from a woman aged 45-59 years with renal cell carcinoma. CDR3 sequence: CASSLGPPYQETQYF. The CDR3 DNA sequence: TGTGCCAGCAGCTTAGGGCCTCCATACCAAGAGACCCAGTACTTC.